Presented here are 10 T cell receptor beta chains from one specimen sequenced in a study of blood T cell repertoires in COVID-19. Libraries were prepared by immunoSEQ multiplex PCR; TCRdb keeps only in-frame clonotypes and omits some of them. The table has roughly 130,000 clones, just under 85% seen once. The material sequenced was peripheral blood. The receptors were gathered from a woman between 45 and 60 years old with acute or convalescent COVID-19.

This sequence joins TRBV9 and TRBJ2-1; a weak D match, TRBD2 (6 bases). Trimming removed 0 bases at V and 1 base at J, with 14 bases between. Germline V CDR1 and CDR2: SGDLS, YYNGEE. This CDR3 region has 17 residues. The CDR3 sequence: CASSVVLGTPSYNEQFF. The DNA for the CDR3 is TGTGCCAGCAGCGTAGTACTCGGGACTCCTTCCTACAATGAGCAGTTCTTC.

The chain carries TRBV19 and TRBJ2-3, with 8 bases identical to TRBD2. Germline loops: CDR1 LNHDA, CDR2 SQIVND (reference sequence). This CDR3 is 15 amino acids long. V lost 5 bases and J lost 3; bases outside the gene matches: 7. DNA of the CDR3: TGTGCCAGTAGTTATAGCGGGGCAGATACAGATACGCAGTATTTT. This translates into CASSYSGADTDTQYF.

This clone was seen a few times. V usage is TRBV29-1 and J usage is TRBJ2-3; TRBD1 matches at 7 bases. Looked up from germline, CDR1 is SQVTM and CDR2 is ANQGSEA. V shed 7 bases and J 0 bases; nucleotides not matched to a gene: 10. The CDR3 has 15 residues. DNA of the CDR3: TGCAGCGCAACCCCGGACAGGTCTAGCACAGATACGCAGTATTTT. Encoded protein: CSATPDRSSTDTQYF.

The table lists this clone with a few counts. This chain connects TRBV30 to TRBJ1-3; D remains ambiguous. Trimming shortened V by 3 bases and J by 1 base, and 10 bases separated the two germline ends. CDR3 length: 14 amino acids. Germline V gives CDR1 GTSNPN, CDR2 SVGIG (reference sequence). The DNA of the CDR3 is TGTGCCTGGAGCGCAAAACAATCTGGAAACACCATATATTTT. This encodes CAWSAKQSGNTIYF.

The V call is TRBV29-1, the J call TRBJ2-3; 7 bases line up with TRBD2. V lost 3 bases, J lost 2 bases, and 5 bases stayed unmatched. Germline V CDR1 and CDR2: SQVTM, ANQGSEA. This CDR3 comprises 14 residues. CDR3 sequence (DNA): TGCAGCGTTGATCGGGGGACTATCACAGATACGCAGTATTTT. It codes for CSVDRGTITDTQYF.

The genes are TRBV29-1 and TRBJ2-2, with D perhaps matching TRBD2 (6 bases). Trimming stripped 5 bases from V and 0 bases from J, with 16 bases between. CDR1 SQVTM and CDR2 ANQGSEA come from the germline V gene. CDR3 length equals 16 residues. The CDR3 DNA is TGCAGCGTTCAGAGAGGTGCGGGGTCGAACACCGGGGAGCTGTTTTTT. Its protein product is CSVQRGAGSNTGELFF.

The V and J genes are TRBV24-1 and TRBJ1-5, with a weak D call TRBD1 (6 bases). V was clipped by 3 bases and J by 6 bases, with 11 bases between them. The CDR3 runs to 14 residues. From germline, CDR1 is KGHDR and CDR2 SFDVKD. The CDR3 loop is CATSDGGGSQPQHF. In DNA, the CDR3 is TGTGCCACCAGTGATGGGGGCGGGAGTCAGCCCCAGCATTTT.

V is TRBV6-5 and J is TRBJ2-3; a possible D gene is TRBD1 (5 bases). The CDR3 has 15 amino acids. The V gene's germline CDR1 is MNHEY and CDR2 SVGAGI. Trimming left V 2 bases short and J 1 base short, with 10 bases between. CDR3: CASSYRGSRTDTQYF. CDR3 bases: TGTGCCAGCAGTTACAGGGGATCCCGCACAGATACGCAGTATTTT.

This clone came up a few times. This chain joins TRBV2 and TRBJ2-2; 10 nucleotides match TRBD1. The CDR3 extends over 15 amino acids. The germline V gene has CDR1 SNHLY and CDR2 FYNNEI. Losses at the gene ends were 9 bases for V and 1 base for J; bases not matched to a gene: 5. The CDR3 loop is CARTGGVGNTGELFF. CDR3 sequence (DNA): TGTGCCAGGACAGGGGGCGTCGGGAACACCGGGGAGCTGTTTTTT.

This sequence joins TRBV27 and TRBJ1-1; 8 bases fit TRBD1. CDR1 MNHEY and CDR2 SMNVEV come from the germline V gene (reference sequence). The CDR3 is 13 amino acids. The V gene end was trimmed by 5 bases and the J gene end by 9 bases; junction bases not matched to a gene: 8. Written as DNA, the CDR3 is TGTGCCAGCAGTCCTGCGGACAGGGATAAAGCTTTCTTT. Translation: CASSPADRDKAFF.